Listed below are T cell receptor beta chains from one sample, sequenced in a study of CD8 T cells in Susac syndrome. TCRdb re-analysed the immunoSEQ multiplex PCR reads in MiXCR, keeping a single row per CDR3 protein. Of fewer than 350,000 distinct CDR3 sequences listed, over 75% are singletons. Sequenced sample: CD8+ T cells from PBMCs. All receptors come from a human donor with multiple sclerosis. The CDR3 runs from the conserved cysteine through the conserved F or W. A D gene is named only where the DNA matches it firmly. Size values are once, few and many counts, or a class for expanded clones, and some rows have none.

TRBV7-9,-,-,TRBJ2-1,CASSSGVSYNEQFF,TGTGCCAGCAGCTCGGGGGTGTCCTACAATGAGCAGTTCTTC
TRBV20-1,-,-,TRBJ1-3,CSASMQGESGNTIYF,TGCAGTGCTAGTATGCAGGGAGAAAGTGGAAACACCATATATTTT
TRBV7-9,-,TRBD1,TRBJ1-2,CASSLAGTGINGYTF,TGTGCCAGCAGCCTGGCCGGGACAGGCATTAATGGCTACACCTTC
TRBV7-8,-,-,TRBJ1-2,CASSPTVGQQRWGYTF,TGTGCCAGCAGCCCCACAGTCGGACAACAACGTTGGGGCTACACCTTC
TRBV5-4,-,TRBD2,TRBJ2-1,CASSFGLAGGNEQFF,TGTGCCAGCAGTTTTGGACTAGCGGGAGGCAATGAGCAGTTCTTC
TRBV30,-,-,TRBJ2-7,CAWNRDKGLYEQYF,TGTGCCTGGAATCGGGACAAGGGGCTCTACGAGCAGTACTTC
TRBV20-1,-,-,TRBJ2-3,CSARDTSSSQTTDTQYF,TGCAGTGCTAGAGATACCTCTAGCTCTCAGACTACAGATACGCAGTATTTT
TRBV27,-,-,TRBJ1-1,CASSSFGAGNTEAFF,TGTGCCAGCAGTTCCTTCGGGGCGGGGAACACTGAAGCTTTCTTT
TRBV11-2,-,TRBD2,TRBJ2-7,CASSRMALLAGGSYEQYF,TGTGCCAGCAGCCGCATGGCCCTACTAGCGGGGGGGTCCTACGAGCAGTACTTC
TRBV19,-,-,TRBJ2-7,CASSIVRSADEQYF,TGTGCCAGTAGTATAGTCAGGTCCGCTGACGAGCAGTACTTC
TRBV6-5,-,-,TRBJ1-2,CASSYSGTPASGYTF,TGTGCCAGCAGTTACTCCGGGACCCCTGCCTCTGGCTACACCTTC
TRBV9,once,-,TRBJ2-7,CASSVEAVSYEQYF,TGTGCCAGCAGCGTAGAGGCAGTCTCCTACGAGCAGTACTTC
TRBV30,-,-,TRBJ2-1,CAWSVLRGTYNEQFF,TGTGCCTGGAGTGTACTACGGGGGACCTACAATGAGCAGTTCTTC
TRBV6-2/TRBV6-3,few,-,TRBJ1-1,CASSYSDTEAFF,TGTGCCAGCAGTTATTCGGACACTGAAGCTTTCTTT
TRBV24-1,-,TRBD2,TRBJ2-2,CATSGGSGTGELFF,TGTGCCACCAGCGGCGGGAGTGGTACCGGGGAGCTGTTTTTT
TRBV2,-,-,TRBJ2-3,CARKRGYTDTQYF,TGTGCCAGGAAACGGGGTTACACAGATACGCAGTATTTT
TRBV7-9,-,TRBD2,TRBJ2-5,CASSSHLPLAGKYQETQYF,TGTGCCAGCAGCTCCCACCTCCCCCTAGCGGGCAAATACCAAGAGACCCAGTACTTC
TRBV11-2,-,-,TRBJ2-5,CASSFVYSDQETQYF,TGTGCCAGCAGCTTTGTTTACAGTGACCAAGAGACCCAGTACTTC
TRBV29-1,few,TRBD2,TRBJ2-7,CSVRTSGIYEQYF,TGCAGCGTTCGGACTAGCGGGATATACGAGCAGTACTTC
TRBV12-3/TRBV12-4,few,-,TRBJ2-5,CASRDIQETQYF,TGTGCCAGCCGGGACATCCAAGAGACCCAGTACTTC
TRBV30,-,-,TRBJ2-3,CAWSLDSPFTDTQYF,TGTGCCTGGAGTTTGGACAGTCCCTTCACAGATACGCAGTATTTT
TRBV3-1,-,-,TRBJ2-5,CASSQPGTQETQYF,TGTGCCAGCAGCCAACCGGGGACCCAAGAGACCCAGTACTTC
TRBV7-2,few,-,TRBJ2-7,CASNLTPSYEQYF,TGTGCCAGCAACCTTACTCCTTCCTACGAGCAGTACTTC
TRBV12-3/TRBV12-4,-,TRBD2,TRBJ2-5,CASSVQPSGRASKTQYF,TGTGCCAGCAGTGTACAACCTAGCGGGAGGGCCTCGAAGACCCAGTACTTC
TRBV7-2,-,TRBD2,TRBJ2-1,CASSLGSGTSGLSYNEQFF,TGTGCCAGCAGCTTAGGATCCGGGACTAGCGGGCTCTCCTACAATGAGCAGTTCTTC
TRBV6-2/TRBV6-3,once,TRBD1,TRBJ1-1,CASTTQGAMTEAFF,TGTGCCAGCACTACACAGGGGGCGATGACTGAAGCTTTCTTT
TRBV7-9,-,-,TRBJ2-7,CASSPGGVSYEQYF,TGTGCCAGCAGCCCCGGGGGTGTCTCCTACGAGCAGTACTTC
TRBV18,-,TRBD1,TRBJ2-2,CASSPPGQGTGELFF,TGTGCCAGCTCACCACCCGGACAGGGTACCGGGGAGCTGTTTTTT
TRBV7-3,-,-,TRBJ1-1,CASSFFGGSNTEAFF,TGTGCCAGCAGCTTTTTCGGTGGCTCGAACACTGAAGCTTTCTTT
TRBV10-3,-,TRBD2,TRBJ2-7,CAIGPLERGGDEQYF,TGTGCCATCGGGCCCCTAGAGCGGGGGGGCGATGAGCAGTACTTC
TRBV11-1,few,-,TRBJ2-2,CASSREETWANTGELFF,TGTGCCAGCAGCCGCGAGGAGACTTGGGCGAACACCGGGGAGCTGTTTTTT
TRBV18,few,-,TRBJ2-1,CASSGPPYNEQFF,TGTGCCAGCTCGGGTCCCCCCTACAATGAGCAGTTCTTC
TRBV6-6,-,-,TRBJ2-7,CASSSPDSSYEQYF,TGTGCCAGCAGTTCCCCAGACAGCTCCTACGAGCAGTACTTC
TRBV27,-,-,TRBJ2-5,CASGEGQETQYF,TGTGCCAGCGGTGAGGGGCAAGAGACCCAGTACTTC
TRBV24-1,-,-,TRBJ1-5,CATSSGQPYNQPQHF,TGTGCCACCTCAAGTGGGCAGCCATATAATCAGCCCCAGCATTTT
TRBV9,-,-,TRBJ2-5,CASSESGNQETQYF,TGTGCCAGCAGTGAAAGCGGTAACCAAGAGACCCAGTACTTC
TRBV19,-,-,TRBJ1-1,CASSMSGNTEAFF,TGTGCCAGTAGTATGTCGGGGAACACTGAAGCTTTCTTT
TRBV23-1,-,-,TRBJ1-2,CASSRGERDYGYTF,TGCGCCAGCAGTCGGGGGGAACGTGACTATGGCTACACCTTC
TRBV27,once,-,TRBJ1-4,CASSLSQGLAANEKLFF,TGTGCCAGCAGTTTGTCACAGGGATTAGCGGCTAATGAAAAACTGTTTTTT
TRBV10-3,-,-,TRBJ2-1,CAISGEFLGTNEQFF,TGTGCCATCAGTGGCGAGTTTTTAGGGACCAATGAGCAGTTCTTC
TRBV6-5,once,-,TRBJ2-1,CASSYSSGEVLNEQFF,TGTGCCAGCAGTTACAGTTCGGGGGAAGTACTCAATGAGCAGTTCTTC
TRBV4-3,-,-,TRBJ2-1,CASSQMADNEQFF,TGCGCCAGCAGCCAAATGGCTGACAATGAGCAGTTCTTC
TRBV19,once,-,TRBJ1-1,CASSAAGWTEAFF,TGTGCCAGTAGTGCGGCAGGGTGGACTGAAGCTTTCTTT
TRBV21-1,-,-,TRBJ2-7,CASSMEWDRRYEQYF,TGTGCCAGCAGCATGGAATGGGACAGGCGCTACGAGCAGTACTTC
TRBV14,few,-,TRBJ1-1,CASSQGLGTEAFF,TGTGCCAGCAGCCAGGGCCTTGGGACTGAAGCTTTCTTT
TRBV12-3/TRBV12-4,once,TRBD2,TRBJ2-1,CASRWRTSGSYEQFF,TGTGCCAGCAGATGGAGGACTAGCGGGAGCTATGAGCAGTTCTTC
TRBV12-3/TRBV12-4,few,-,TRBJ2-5,CASSPLGDPPQETQYF,TGTGCCAGCAGCCCCCTAGGAGACCCGCCACAAGAGACCCAGTACTTC
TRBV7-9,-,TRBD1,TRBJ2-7,CASSSTGLFYEQYF,TGTGCCAGCAGCTCGACAGGGCTCTTCTACGAGCAGTACTTC
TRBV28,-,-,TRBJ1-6,CASSPGRPINSPLHF,TGTGCCAGCAGTCCGGGACGGCCGATTAATTCACCCCTCCACTTT
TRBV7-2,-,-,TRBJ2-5,CASSSGSPEETQYF,TGTGCCAGCAGCTCCGGCAGCCCCGAGGAGACCCAGTACTTC
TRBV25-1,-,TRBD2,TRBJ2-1,CASSEREIDNEQFF,TGTGCCAGTTCCGAGCGGGAAATCGACAATGAGCAGTTCTTC
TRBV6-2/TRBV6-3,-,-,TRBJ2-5,CASSFTGYQETQYF,TGTGCCAGCAGTTTCACAGGGTACCAAGAGACCCAGTACTTC
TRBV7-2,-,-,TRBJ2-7,CASSPARGEQYF,TGTGCCAGCAGCCCTGCACGGGGGGAGCAGTACTTC
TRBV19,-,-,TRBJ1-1,CASSASGYTEAFF,TGTGCCAGTAGTGCCTCAGGCTACACTGAAGCTTTCTTT